The 17 T cell receptor beta chains given below trace back to one sample, sequenced in a study of PD-1 blockade in classical Hodgkin lymphoma. Indicated time point: cycle 4 day 1 (C4D1), after less than seven weeks of nivolumab. With no exception, relapse followed autologous stem cell transplantation in all patients, and brentuximab vedotin exposure varied. The assay was immunoSEQ multiplex PCR, and TCRdb's table has in-frame clones only and misses some. This table has over 85,000 clones, about 93% appearing once. Here the sequenced sample was peripheral blood mononuclear cells (PBMCs), taken before the fourth cycle of nivolumab. The receptor set was obtained from a human donor with classical Hodgkin lymphoma.

The CDR3 coding sequence is TGTGCCAGCAGTCCGACAGGCGGAAATCAGCCCCAGCATTTT. As protein: CASSPTGGNQPQHF. The chain has TRBV14 and TRBJ1-5; a possible D gene is TRBD1 (6 bases). Germline V gene lookup returns CDR1 SGHDN and CDR2 FVKESK. The CDR3 is 14 residues long. The V end was cut by 6 bases, the J end by 4 bases, with 13 bases between.

V usage is TRBV29-1 and J usage is TRBJ1-4; 9 bases are shared with TRBD1. The CDR3 totals 15 residues. CDR1 is SQVTM and CDR2 is ANQGSEA in the germline V gene. V lost 3 bases to trimming and J lost 14 bases; unmatched junction nucleotides: 16. Here the CDR3 reads CSVEKRDGTGISLFF. For the CDR3, the DNA is TGCAGCGTTGAGAAACGAGACGGGACAGGGATTAGCCTGTTTTTT.

This sequence joins TRBV9 and TRBJ1-2; D is ambiguous. Trimming took 0 bases from V and 4 from J, leaving 7 bases between them. The CDR3 runs 13 residues. The germline V gene encodes CDR1 SGDLS and CDR2 YYNGEE. CDR3 protein: CASSVDGGYGYTF. DNA of the CDR3: TGTGCCAGCAGCGTAGATGGCGGCTATGGCTACACCTTC.

The J gene is TRBJ2-7, the V gene TRBV6-5; unclear D gene. This CDR3 contains 12 residues. CDR1 and CDR2 from the germline V gene are MNHEY and SVGAGI. The V end lost 2 bases, the J end lost 4 bases, and 6 bases lay between the germline ends. The CDR3 DNA follows: TGTGCCAGCAGTTACGGCAATTACGAGCAGTACTTC. Translation: CASSYGNYEQYF.

This rearrangement joins TRBV10-3 to TRBJ2-7; D unclear. Looked up from germline, CDR1 is ENHRY and CDR2 is SYGVKD. V was clipped by 4 bases and J by 2 bases, with 9 bases between them. This CDR3 region has 13 residues. DNA for the CDR3: TGTGCCATCAGTGGCAGTTCAGCCTACGAGCAGTACTTC. Translating it yields CAISGSSAYEQYF.

This chain joins TRBV2 and TRBJ2-3, with a tentative D call TRBD1 (6 bases). The CDR3 totals 14 residues. With 3 bases removed from V and 2 bases from J, the gap between germline ends came to 9 bases. The V gene's germline CDR1 is SNHLY and CDR2 FYNNEI. The CDR3 sequence: CASSDRGNTDTQYF. The CDR3 region has the DNA TGTGCCAGCAGTGACAGGGGAAACACAGATACGCAGTATTTT.

This chain connects TRBV27 to TRBJ2-7; D is uncertain. V lost 0 bases and J lost 5, with 11 bases in between. In germline, CDR1 is MNHEY, CDR2 SMNVEV (reference sequence). CDR3 length: 14 amino acids. DNA for the CDR3: TGTGCCAGCAGTTTATCGAAGGCCGCCCACGAGCAGTACTTC. Amino acid sequence: CASSLSKAAHEQYF.

The chain links TRBV30 to TRBJ1-1; 7 bases are a match to TRBD1. In germline, CDR1 is GTSNPN, CDR2 SVGIG (reference sequence). The junction had 13 bases not matched to a gene; V was cut back by 2 bases and J by 4 bases. The CDR3 spans 16 residues. The CDR3 here is CAWSSGRGRGGTEAFF. In DNA, the CDR3 is TGTGCCTGGAGTTCGGGGAGGGGGCGAGGTGGCACTGAAGCTTTCTTT.

The CDR3, as DNA: TGTGCCAGCAGCTTAACCGACAGGGGTATCCCCTCCTACAATGAGCAGTTCTTC. Translation gives CASSLTDRGIPSYNEQFF. The chain carries TRBV11-2 and TRBJ2-1; 8 bases line up with TRBD1. From germline, CDR1 is SGHAT and CDR2 FQNNGV. With 2 bases clipped from V and 0 bases from J, the junction kept 9 bases outside the gene matches. The length of the CDR3 is 18 residues. The complete variable domain, with remaining parts taken from reference TRBV11-2 and TRBJ2-1, reads EAGVAQSPRYKIIEKRQSVAFWCNPISGHATLYWYQQILGQGPKLLIQFQNNGVVDDSQLPKDRFSAERLKGVDSTLKIQPAKLEDSAVYLCASSLTDRGIPSYNEQFFGPGTRLTVL.

This chain connects TRBV7-2 to TRBJ1-2; D may be TRBD1 (6 bases). This CDR3 has 14 amino acids. V was pared by 3 bases and J by 0 bases, with 8 bases between. Per the germline V gene, CDR1 is SGHTA and CDR2 is FQGNSA. CDR3 amino acids: CASSFRTANYGYTF. The CDR3 nucleotides read TGTGCCAGCAGCTTTCGGACAGCTAACTATGGCTACACCTTC.

The rearrangement uses TRBV10-3 and TRBJ1-2; 7 bases map to TRBD1. This CDR3 has 17 residues. From germline, CDR1 is ENHRY and CDR2 SYGVKD. V shed 3 bases and J 0 bases; nucleotides not matched to a gene: 10. The CDR3 region is CAISDLGQQSANYGYTF. The CDR3 coding sequence is TGTGCCATCAGTGACCTGGGACAGCAGTCTGCTAACTATGGCTACACCTTC.

This clone has a single count. The chain employs TRBV6-1 and TRBJ1-5, with D maybe TRBD1 (6 bases). The CDR3 totals 13 residues. Germline V lookup: CDR1 MNHNS, CDR2 SASEGT. Trimming shortened V by 10 bases and J by 3 bases, and 13 bases separated the two germline ends. The CDR3 spells CATVDRSNQPQHF. CDR3 coding DNA: TGTGCCACCGTTGACAGGTCCAATCAGCCCCAGCATTTT.

The chain recombines TRBV5-1 with TRBJ2-2, with D tentatively TRBD1 (6 bases). CDR1 is SGHRS and CDR2 is YFSETQ in the germline V gene. The ends were cut back, 3 bases at V and 3 bases at J, with 12 bases in the middle. The CDR3 is made up of 15 amino acids. The CDR3 DNA follows: TGCGCCAGCAGCTCGACAGGTCGCTACACCGGGGAGCTGTTTTTT. Its translation: CASSSTGRYTGELFF.

This chain links TRBV28 with TRBJ2-7; weak D call: TRBD2 (7 bases). This CDR3 region has 15 residues. CDR1 MDHEN and CDR2 SYDVKM come from the germline V gene. Trimming cost V 3 bases and J 5 bases, with 17 bases left between them. CDR3 loop: CASSFGGRVWDEQYF. The CDR3 bases are TGTGCCAGCAGTTTCGGGGGGCGGGTGTGGGACGAGCAGTACTTC.

This chain uses TRBV27 with TRBJ2-3; 7 positions agree with TRBD2. Trimming cost V 1 base and J 4 bases; bases outside gene matches: 11. Germline values: CDR1 MNHEY, CDR2 SMNVEV (reference sequence). The CDR3 has 17 amino acids. The CDR3 loop is CASSLYGLESWADTQYF. The CDR3 region has the DNA TGTGCCAGCAGTTTATATGGACTAGAAAGTTGGGCAGATACGCAGTATTTT.

V is TRBV7-2 and J is TRBJ2-7; D may be TRBD2 (6 bases). This CDR3 contains 15 residues. V lost 1 base and J 2 bases, leaving 12 bases between the germline ends. Germline assignment: CDR1 SGHTA and CDR2 FQGNSA. This CDR3 is CASSLVIGGPYEQYF. Written as DNA, the CDR3 is TGTGCCAGCAGCTTAGTTATCGGGGGACCCTACGAGCAGTACTTC. Full variable domain (rest looked up from reference TRBV7-2 and TRBJ2-7): GAGVSQSPSNKVTEKGKDVELRCDPISGHTALYWYRQSLGQGLEFLIYFQGNSAPDKSGLPSDRFSAERTGGSVSTLTIQRTQQEDSAVYLCASSLVIGGPYEQYFGPGTRLTVT.

This chain links TRBV19 with TRBJ2-1; D possibly corresponds to TRBD2 (6 bases). The CDR3 loop spans 13 amino acids. The germline V gene has CDR1 LNHDA and CDR2 SQIVND (reference sequence). Trimming cost V 6 bases and J 3 bases, with 9 bases left between them. CDR3 loop: CASSGSIYNEQFF. The CDR3 nucleotides are TGTGCCAGTAGCGGGAGTATCTACAATGAGCAGTTCTTC.